This T cell receptor (beta chain) is drawn from a study of T cell changes during pregnancy in multiple sclerosis. Germline V gene lookup returns CDR1 SNHLY and CDR2 FYNNEI. Deletions cut 3 bases from V and 6 bases from J, with 8 bases between. This CDR3 region has 12 residues. This table comes from immunoSEQ multiplex PCR, and its TCRdb copy is limited to in-frame clones, with some not included. The sample carries about 32,000 clones, 89% recorded once. The V gene is TRBV2, the J gene TRBJ1-1; D is unclear. Sequences were derived from CD8+ T cells from peripheral blood mononuclear cells, sampled in the second trimester of pregnancy. The clonotype originates from a female donor with multiple sclerosis, enrolled in a pregnancy study. The CDR3 coding sequence is TGTGCCAGCAGTGAGACTCGCCCTGAAGCTTTCTTT. Amino acids: CASSETRPEAFF.